This TCR beta chain derives from a study of CD8 T cells in ankylosing spondylitis. Overall study findings and caveats: Disease-linked clones were reportedly significantly enriched in matched ankylosing spondylitis synovial fluid. CD8+ disease-linked clones were present at relatively low frequencies in blood. A TCR beta motif of roughly 8 highly homologous variants seemed to mark ankylosing spondylitis blood.

As concerns this clonotype: Its specificity is unknown.

Quantitative 5'-RACE with molecular barcodes produced the TCR beta libraries. TCRdb reprocessed the 5' RACE reads with MiXCR, giving one entry per CDR3 protein. The sample shows about 200,000 distinct CDR3 sequences, around 24% of them seen only once. This receptor was identified in a male donor with ankylosing spondylitis or in good health (not recorded which). Sequences were obtained from blood, either unsorted or a sorted T cell fraction (not recorded which).

In DNA form, the CDR3 reads TGCAGCGTTACTTCAGGGGGGGCTATCAACGAGCAGTACTTC. The encoded protein is CSVTSGGAINEQYF. This sequence joins TRBV29-1 and TRBJ2-7; D assignment may be TRBD1 or TRBD2 (7 bases each). Germline-derived CDR1 and CDR2 are SQVTM and ANQGSEA. This CDR3 comprises 14 residues. Deletions cut 5 bases from V and 5 bases from J, with 19 bases between.